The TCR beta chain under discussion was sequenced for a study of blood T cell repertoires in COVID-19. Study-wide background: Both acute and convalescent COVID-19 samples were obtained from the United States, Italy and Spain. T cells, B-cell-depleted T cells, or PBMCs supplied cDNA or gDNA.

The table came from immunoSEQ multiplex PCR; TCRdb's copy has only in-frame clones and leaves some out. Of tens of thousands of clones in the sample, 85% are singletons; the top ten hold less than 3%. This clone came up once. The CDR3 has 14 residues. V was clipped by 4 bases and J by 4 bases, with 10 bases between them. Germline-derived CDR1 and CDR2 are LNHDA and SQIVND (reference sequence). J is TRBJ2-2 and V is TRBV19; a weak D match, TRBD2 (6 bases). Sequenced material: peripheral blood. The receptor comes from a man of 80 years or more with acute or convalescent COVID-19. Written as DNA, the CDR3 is TGTGCCAGTAGTAAGGGGACTGGCACCGGGGAGCTGTTTTTT. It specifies CASSKGTGTGELFF. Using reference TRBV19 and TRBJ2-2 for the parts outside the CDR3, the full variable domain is DGGITQSPKYLFRKEGQNVTLSCEQNLNHDAMYWYRQDPGQGLRLIYYSQIVNDFQKGDIAEGYSVSREKKESFPLTVTSAQKNPTAFYLCASSKGTGTGELFFGEGSRLTVL.